This TCR beta chain was documented in a study of CD8+ T cells in alopecia areata. As for the study in general: Those patients who were treated received oral tofacitinib, which was given at 5 to 10 mg twice daily for moderate-to-severe alopecia areata.

The sample holds one count of this clone. The CDR3 contains 14 residues. CDR1 and CDR2 (germline): MNHNY, SVGAGI (reference sequence). The V end lost 8 bases, the J end lost 9 bases, and 20 bases lay between the germline ends. Extracted from the samples, RNA was reverse transcribed into cDNA to serve as the sequencing template. The repertoire was sequenced with immunoSEQ multiplex PCR; TCRdb's copy has only in-frame clones and lacks some. In the table there are some 150,000 clones, 50% to 75% of which are singletons. Treatment reported: oral pan-JAK inhibitor, 5-10 mg twice daily. The TCR sequence derives from a human donor with alopecia areata. Specimen: CD4+ T cells sorted from blood, collected between weeks 55 and 65, from a patient treated with tofacitinib. V usage is TRBV6-6 and J usage is TRBJ1-5; TRBD1 is a possible D gene (5 bases). The CDR3 DNA is TGTGCCAGCTCTACGAGGGGCTCCCTGGGGCCCCAGCATTTT. Amino acids: CASSTRGSLGPQHF.